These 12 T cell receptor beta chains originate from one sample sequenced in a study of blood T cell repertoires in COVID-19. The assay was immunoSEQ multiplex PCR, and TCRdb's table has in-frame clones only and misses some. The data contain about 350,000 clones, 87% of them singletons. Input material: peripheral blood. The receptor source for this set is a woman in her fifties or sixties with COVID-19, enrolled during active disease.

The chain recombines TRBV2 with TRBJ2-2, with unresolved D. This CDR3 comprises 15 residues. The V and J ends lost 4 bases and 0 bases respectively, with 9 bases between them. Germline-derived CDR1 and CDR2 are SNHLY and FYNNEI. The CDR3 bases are TGTGCCAGCAGTGCTGAGGCTACGAACACCGGGGAGCTGTTTTTT. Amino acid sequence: CASSAEATNTGELFF. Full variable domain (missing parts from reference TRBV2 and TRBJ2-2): EPEVTQTPSHQVTQMGQEVILRCVPISNHLYFYWYRQILGQKVEFLVSFYNNEISEKSEIFDDQFSVERPDGSNFTLKIRSTKLEDSAMYFCASSAEATNTGELFFGEGSRLTVL.

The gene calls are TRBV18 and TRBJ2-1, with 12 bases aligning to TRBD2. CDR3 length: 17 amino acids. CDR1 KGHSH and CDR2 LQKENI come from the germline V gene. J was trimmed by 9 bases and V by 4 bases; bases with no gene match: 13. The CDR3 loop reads CASSHSTGTSGFGEQFF. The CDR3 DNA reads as TGTGCCAGCTCACACTCCACCGGGACTAGCGGGTTTGGTGAGCAGTTCTTC.

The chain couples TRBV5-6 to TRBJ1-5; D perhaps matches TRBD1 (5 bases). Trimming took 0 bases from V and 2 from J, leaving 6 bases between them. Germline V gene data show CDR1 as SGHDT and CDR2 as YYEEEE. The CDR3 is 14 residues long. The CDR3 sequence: CASSLVGGNQPQHF. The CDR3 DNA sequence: TGTGCCAGCAGCTTGGTAGGGGGCAATCAGCCCCAGCATTTT.

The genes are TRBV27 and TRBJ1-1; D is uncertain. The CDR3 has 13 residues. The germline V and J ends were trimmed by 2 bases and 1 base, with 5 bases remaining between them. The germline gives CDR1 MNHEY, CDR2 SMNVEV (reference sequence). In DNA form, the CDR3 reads TGTGCCAGCAGTTTACTCGGGAACACTGAAGCTTTCTTT. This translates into CASSLLGNTEAFF.

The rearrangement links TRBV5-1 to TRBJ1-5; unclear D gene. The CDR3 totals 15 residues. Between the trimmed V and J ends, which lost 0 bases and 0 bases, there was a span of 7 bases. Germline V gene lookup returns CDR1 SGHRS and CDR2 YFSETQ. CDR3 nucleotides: TGCGCCAGCAGCTTGGGGAGCTATAGCAATCAGCCCCAGCATTTT. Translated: CASSLGSYSNQPQHF.

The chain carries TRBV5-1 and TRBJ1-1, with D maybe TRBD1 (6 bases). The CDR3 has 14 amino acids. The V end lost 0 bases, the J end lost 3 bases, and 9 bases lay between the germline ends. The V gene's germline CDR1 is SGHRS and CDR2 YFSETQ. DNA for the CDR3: TGCGCCAGCAGCTTGGACAGGACAGACACTGAAGCTTTCTTT. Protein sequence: CASSLDRTDTEAFF.

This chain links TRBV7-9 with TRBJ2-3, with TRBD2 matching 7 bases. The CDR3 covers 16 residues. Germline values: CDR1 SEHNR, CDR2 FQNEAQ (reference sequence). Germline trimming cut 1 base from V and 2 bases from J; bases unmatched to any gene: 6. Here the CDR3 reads CASSLGGGRTTDTQYF. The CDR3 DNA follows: TGTGCCAGCAGCTTAGGGGGGGGACGGACCACAGATACGCAGTATTTT.

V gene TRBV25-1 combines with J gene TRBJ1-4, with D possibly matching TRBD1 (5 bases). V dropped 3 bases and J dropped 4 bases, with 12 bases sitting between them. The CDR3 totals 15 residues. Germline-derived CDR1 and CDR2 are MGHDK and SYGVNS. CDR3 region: CASSDQGLLNEKLFF. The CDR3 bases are TGTGCCAGCAGTGACCAGGGACTGCTTAATGAAAAACTGTTTTTT.

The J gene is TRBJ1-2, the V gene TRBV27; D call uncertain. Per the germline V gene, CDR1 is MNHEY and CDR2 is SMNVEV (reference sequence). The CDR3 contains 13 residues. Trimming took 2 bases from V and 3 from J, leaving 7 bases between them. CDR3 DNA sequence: TGTGCCAGCAGTTTAGGCCATCACTATGGCTACACCTTC. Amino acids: CASSLGHHYGYTF.

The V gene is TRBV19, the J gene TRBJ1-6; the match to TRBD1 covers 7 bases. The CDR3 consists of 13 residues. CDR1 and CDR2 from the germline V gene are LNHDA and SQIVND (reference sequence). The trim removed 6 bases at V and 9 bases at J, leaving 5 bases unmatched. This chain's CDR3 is CASSATGLSPLHF. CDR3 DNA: TGTGCCAGTAGCGCGACAGGGCTTTCACCCCTCCACTTT.

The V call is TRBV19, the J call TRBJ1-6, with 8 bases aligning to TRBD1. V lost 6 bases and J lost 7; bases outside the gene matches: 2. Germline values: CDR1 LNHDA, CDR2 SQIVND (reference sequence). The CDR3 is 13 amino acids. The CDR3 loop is CASSGQGNSPLHF. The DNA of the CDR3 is TGTGCCAGTAGCGGACAGGGCAATTCACCCCTCCACTTT.

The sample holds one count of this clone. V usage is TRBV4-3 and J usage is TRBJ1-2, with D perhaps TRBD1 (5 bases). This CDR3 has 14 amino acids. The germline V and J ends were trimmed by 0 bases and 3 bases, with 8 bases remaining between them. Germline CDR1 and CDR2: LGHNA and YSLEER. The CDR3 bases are TGCGCCAGCAGCCAAGAAAACAGGCACTATGGCTACACCTTC. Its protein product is CASSQENRHYGYTF.